This entry lists 31 T cell receptor beta chains sequenced from one sample in a study of technical replicates of blood from several donors (dated by TCRdb to the late 2010s). Receptors were amplified or captured by the immunoSEQ multiplex PCR assay. Drawn from immuneACCESS, this table holds only the in-frame rearrangements with V and J called that TCRdb kept. Clones are partly lost; checked studies trace under half to an unresolved V gene and leave the rest unexplained. This sample gives some 75,000 clones in total; 90% to 97% of them show up just once. Of the sample, just over 0.3% is held by the ten largest clones. Sequences were obtained from T cells isolated from PBMCs. The receptors were sampled from a human donor in good health.

J is TRBJ2-3 and V is TRBV4-2; 8 bases fit TRBD2. Germline CDR1 is LGHNA and CDR2 is YNFKEQ. The CDR3 has 17 residues. Losses at the gene ends were 4 bases for V and 0 bases for J; bases not matched to a gene: 9. This chain's CDR3 is CASSPRGSGASTDTQYF. In nucleotides, the CDR3 is TGTGCCAGCAGCCCCCGTGGTAGCGGGGCTAGCACAGATACGCAGTATTTT.

The chain is built from TRBV27 and TRBJ2-1; D not resolved. The CDR3 covers 12 residues. The V end was cut by 3 bases, the J end by 6 bases, with 6 bases between. Germline CDR1 reads MNHEY; CDR2 reads SMNVEV (reference sequence). This CDR3 reads CASSFGGNEQFF. CDR3 sequence (DNA): TGTGCCAGCAGTTTTGGCGGCAATGAGCAGTTCTTC.

This sequence joins TRBV5-1 and TRBJ1-1; TRBD1 is a possible D gene (5 bases). Germline CDR1 SGHRS, CDR2 YFSETQ. This CDR3 is 15 amino acids long. Deletions cut 0 bases from V and 0 bases from J, with 9 bases between. The CDR3 DNA reads as TGCGCCAGCAGCTTGGCCCGACAGTTGAACACTGAAGCTTTCTTT. Translating it yields CASSLARQLNTEAFF.

The V call is TRBV5-6, the J call TRBJ1-1; a possible D gene is TRBD1 (6 bases). The germline V and J ends were trimmed by 1 base and 5 bases, with 18 bases remaining between them. CDR3 size: 16 residues. Per germline, CDR1 SGHDT and CDR2 YYEEEE. CDR3 loop: CASSLTGGPSGTEAFF. Written as DNA, the CDR3 is TGTGCCAGCAGCTTGACTGGGGGCCCATCGGGGACTGAAGCTTTCTTT.

This rearrangement joins TRBV9 to TRBJ2-3; 7 nucleotides align to TRBD1. Losses at the gene ends were 2 bases for V and 1 base for J; bases not matched to a gene: 4. The CDR3 totals 15 residues. Germline V gives CDR1 SGDLS, CDR2 YYNGEE. For the CDR3, the DNA is TGTGCCAGCAGCGTTTGGGACAGAGGCACAGATACGCAGTATTTT. It is translated as CASSVWDRGTDTQYF.

This sequence joins TRBV6-5 and TRBJ2-1, with 9 bases aligning to TRBD2. Per germline, CDR1 MNHEY and CDR2 SVGAGI. This CDR3 contains 15 residues. J gave up 3 bases and V 6 bases, and 6 bases lay outside the gene matches. This CDR3 is CASRASSGIYNEQFF. CDR3 nucleotide sequence: TGTGCCAGCAGGGCCTCTAGCGGGATCTACAATGAGCAGTTCTTC.

This sequence joins TRBV7-9 and TRBJ2-7; 12 bases agree with TRBD2. Looked up from germline, CDR1 is SEHNR and CDR2 is FQNEAQ (reference sequence). J was trimmed by 3 bases and V by 5 bases; bases with no gene match: 8. The CDR3 sequence is 16 residues long. This CDR3 reads CASSPLAGGPHYEQYF. The DNA for the CDR3 is TGTGCCAGCAGCCCCCTAGCGGGAGGGCCTCACTACGAGCAGTACTTC.

The rearrangement uses TRBV7-2 and TRBJ2-5; TRBD2 agrees at 7 bases. The CDR3 consists of 15 residues. V shed 3 bases, J shed 1 base, and the junction held 5 bases outside the gene matches. In germline, CDR1 is SGHTA, CDR2 FQGNSA. The CDR3 region has the DNA TGTGCCAGCAGCTTGATCGGGGGGACCCAAGAGACCCAGTACTTC. It yields the protein CASSLIGGTQETQYF.

This chain links TRBV19 with TRBJ1-4; D is perhaps TRBD1 (5 bases). The CDR3 covers 14 residues. The V and J ends lost 3 bases and 8 bases respectively, with 13 bases between them. Germline values: CDR1 LNHDA, CDR2 SQIVND (reference sequence). The CDR3 sequence is CASSIGQGGEKLFF. In DNA form, the CDR3 reads TGTGCCAGTAGTATTGGGCAGGGAGGAGAAAAACTGTTTTTT.

The rearrangement uses TRBV28 and TRBJ2-6, with 13 nucleotides matching TRBD2. Germline V gene sequence: CDR1 MDHEN, CDR2 SYDVKM. The CDR3 runs 19 residues. J gave up 4 bases and V 8 bases, and 14 bases lay outside the gene matches. CDR3 loop: CASGLLAGGPWRGANVLTF. CDR3 in DNA: TGTGCCAGCGGATTACTAGCGGGAGGGCCCTGGAGAGGGGCCAACGTCCTGACTTTC.

The CDR3 is CASSLSSGSLREQYF. The CDR3 DNA reads TGTGCCAGCAGTTTATCTAGCGGGAGTCTTCGGGAGCAGTACTTC. This chain connects TRBV27 to TRBJ2-7, with 9 bases that match TRBD2. Germline V gene data show CDR1 as MNHEY and CDR2 as SMNVEV (reference sequence). The V segment lost 0 bases and the J segment 7 bases; nucleotides outside the gene matches: 7. This CDR3 contains 15 residues.

The rearrangement uses TRBV11-2 and TRBJ2-3, with no clear D. Between the trimmed V and J ends, which lost 0 bases and 5 bases, there was a span of 6 bases. CDR1 is SGHAT and CDR2 is FQNNGV in the germline V gene. The CDR3 contains 13 residues. CDR3 nucleotides: TGTGCCAGCAGCTTAGAATTAAAAGATACGCAGTATTTT. Translated, it gives CASSLELKDTQYF.

The rearrangement joins TRBV27 to TRBJ2-3, with D tentatively TRBD2 (5 bases). This CDR3 region has 16 residues. Trimming took off 2 bases at V and 3 bases at J, with 15 bases between the two ends. The germline CDR1 and CDR2 sequences are MNHEY and SMNVEV (reference sequence). The CDR3 region is CASSLKGNRGTDTQYF. In nucleotides, the CDR3 is TGTGCCAGCAGTTTAAAGGGCAACCGAGGGACAGATACGCAGTATTTT.

The V and J genes are TRBV2 and TRBJ1-5; tentatively, D is TRBD1 (6 bases). V lost 3 bases and J lost 0, with 18 bases in between. The CDR3 has 18 amino acids. CDR1 is SNHLY, CDR2 FYNNEI, per germline. In DNA, the CDR3 is TGTGCCAGCAGTGATGGGCAGGGAGGGGGGTATAGCAATCAGCCCCAGCATTTT. Protein sequence: CASSDGQGGGYSNQPQHF.

The V and J genes are TRBV4-3 and TRBJ2-5; TRBD1 agrees at 8 bases. The CDR3 consists of 18 residues. The V gene end was trimmed by 0 bases and the J gene end by 5 bases; junction bases not matched to a gene: 14. The germline CDR1 and CDR2 sequences are LGHNA and YSLEER. The CDR3: CASSQDLGGTGGWETQYF. CDR3 nucleotide sequence: TGCGCCAGCAGCCAAGATCTGGGTGGGACAGGAGGGTGGGAGACCCAGTACTTC.

This rearrangement joins TRBV5-4 to TRBJ1-2; D not certain. The CDR3 spans 15 residues. The germline V gene encodes CDR1 SGHNT and CDR2 YYREEE (reference sequence). The V gene lost 0 bases and the J gene lost 8 bases, with 17 bases spanning the gap. The CDR3 bases are TGTGCCAGCAGCTTGGTGTATGACTTAACAAGGGGCTACACCTTC. This sequence encodes CASSLVYDLTRGYTF.

The table lists this clone with a count of one. The J gene is TRBJ2-7, the V gene TRBV7-9, with TRBD1 identical over 7 bases. The germline V gene encodes CDR1 SEHNR and CDR2 FQNEAQ (reference sequence). This CDR3 has 16 residues. V shed 6 bases, J shed 1 base, and the junction held 12 bases outside the gene matches. The chain's CDR3 is CASRGPGTVASYEQYF. CDR3 sequence (DNA): TGTGCCAGCAGGGGCCCCGGGACAGTCGCTTCCTACGAGCAGTACTTC.

The chain links TRBV4-2 to TRBJ1-5; 8 bases match TRBD1. V was pared by 4 bases and J by 4 bases, with 9 bases of the junction left unmatched. CDR1 is LGHNA, CDR2 YNFKEQ, per germline. CDR3 length equals 16 residues. CDR3 DNA sequence: TGTGCCAGCAGCCTGTCAACGGGACAGGAAAATCAGCCCCAGCATTTT. This encodes CASSLSTGQENQPQHF.

J is TRBJ1-4 and V is TRBV27; D is ambiguous. With 5 bases removed from V and 4 bases from J, the gap between germline ends came to 14 bases. The CDR3 has 15 amino acids. Germline V CDR1 and CDR2: MNHEY, SMNVEV (reference sequence). The CDR3 bases are TGTGCCAGCAGTCCTCAAGGAGCAGATAATGAAAAACTGTTTTTT. Translation: CASSPQGADNEKLFF.

The chain recombines TRBV6-5 with TRBJ1-4; tentatively, D is TRBD1 (6 bases). Trimming took 2 bases from V and 4 from J, leaving 8 bases between them. Germline assignment: CDR1 MNHEY and CDR2 SVGAGI. This CDR3 region has 14 residues. CDR3 nucleotides: TGTGCCAGCAGTTACCGGGACAATAATGAAAAACTGTTTTTT. Translated: CASSYRDNNEKLFF.

The chain couples TRBV7-7 to TRBJ2-5, with TRBD1 identical over 7 bases. The CDR3 covers 16 residues. The germline V gene encodes CDR1 SSHAT and CDR2 FNYEAQ (reference sequence). Trimming removed 1 base from V and 5 bases from J; junction bases left unmatched: 10. The CDR3 nucleotides read TGTGCCAGCAGCTTAGATAGGGCAGGGGGTCAGGAGACCCAGTACTTC. It translates to CASSLDRAGGQETQYF.

J is TRBJ2-5 and V is TRBV2; D not certain. V was trimmed by 0 bases and J by 2 bases, leaving 10 bases between them. This CDR3 is 15 amino acids long. CDR1 is SNHLY, CDR2 FYNNEI, per germline. In DNA, the CDR3 is TGTGCCAGCAGTGAAGCGCTCGGAGTTCAAGAGACCCAGTACTTC. It translates to CASSEALGVQETQYF.

The J gene is TRBJ2-3, the V gene TRBV11-3, with D possibly TRBD1 on 7 matching bases. The V gene's germline CDR1 is SGHNT and CDR2 YENEEA. Trimming took 4 bases from V and 5 from J, leaving 13 bases between them. The CDR3 consists of 14 residues. CDR3 bases: TGTGCCAGCAGCTCCCCTCAGGGGGGAGATACGCAGTATTTT. Protein sequence: CASSSPQGGDTQYF.

This rearrangement joins TRBV9 to TRBJ2-3, with 7 bases fitting TRBD1. This CDR3 comprises 15 residues. Trimming took 4 bases from V and 2 from J; bases not matched to a gene: 7. Germline V lookup: CDR1 SGDLS, CDR2 YYNGEE. This CDR3 reads CASSIRGQATDTQYF. The DNA for the CDR3 is TGTGCCAGCAGCATCAGAGGACAGGCCACAGATACGCAGTATTTT.

The CDR3 nucleotides read TGCAGCGTGTTTGTGGGCAGAAGCTCCTACGAGCAGTACTTC. It is translated as CSVFVGRSSYEQYF. This chain joins TRBV29-1 and TRBJ2-7; D remains ambiguous. The CDR3 extends over 14 amino acids. The germline V gene encodes CDR1 SQVTM and CDR2 ANQGSEA. Trimming removed 6 bases from V and 0 bases from J, with 15 bases in between.

V and J are TRBV20-1 and TRBJ2-5, with no clear D. This CDR3 contains 11 residues. The V and J ends lost 6 bases and 7 bases respectively, with 12 bases between them. The V gene's germline CDR1 is DFQATT and CDR2 SNEGSKA (reference sequence). This CDR3 is CSAEGDGTQYF. The CDR3 DNA follows: TGCAGTGCCGAAGGAGATGGGACCCAGTACTTC.

This chain joins TRBV28 and TRBJ2-2, with 7 positions matching TRBD2. The CDR3 spans 15 residues. Trimming removed 5 bases from V and 6 bases from J; junction bases left unmatched: 9. The germline CDR1 and CDR2 sequences are MDHEN and SYDVKM. The CDR3 nucleotides are TGTGCCAGCAGTCCGGCAGTCGCGGGGGCCGGGGAGCTGTTTTTT. Translated: CASSPAVAGAGELFF.

The V call is TRBV7-2, the J call TRBJ2-5; 13 bases are a match to TRBD2. CDR3 length: 17 residues. Germline CDR1 SGHTA, CDR2 FQGNSA. J was trimmed by 4 bases and V by 3 bases; bases with no gene match: 8. The CDR3 loop reads CASSFALAGGPGETQYF. The CDR3 DNA is TGTGCCAGCAGCTTTGCACTAGCGGGAGGGCCGGGAGAGACCCAGTACTTC.

The chain combines TRBV19 with TRBJ2-5; TRBD1 is a possible D gene (6 bases). The CDR3 is made up of 14 amino acids. The germline V gene has CDR1 LNHDA and CDR2 SQIVND (reference sequence). The ends were cut back, 8 bases at V and 1 base at J, with 14 bases in the middle. CDR3 nucleotides: TGTGCCAGTTGTCCGGGACATACCCAAGAGACCCAGTACTTC. This sequence encodes CASCPGHTQETQYF.

The rearrangement links TRBV19 to TRBJ1-2, with 10 nucleotides matching TRBD1. Germline CDR1 LNHDA, CDR2 SQIVND (reference sequence). There are 17 residues in the CDR3. The trim removed 7 bases at V and 5 bases at J, leaving 16 bases unmatched. CDR3 DNA sequence: TGTGCCAGTACCGAAGCCGGGACAGGGGCTAGGTGGTATGGCTACACCTTC. Its translation is CASTEAGTGARWYGYTF.

The CDR3 DNA is TGTGCCAGCAGCTTGTTACAAGAGACCCAGTACTTC. Amino acids: CASSLLQETQYF. The chain has TRBV5-6 and TRBJ2-5; no firm D call. V was shortened by 1 base and J by 2 bases, with 3 bases between the two germline ends. CDR3 length: 12 amino acids. The germline CDR1 and CDR2 sequences are SGHDT and YYEEEE.